This T cell receptor beta chain emerged from a study of blood T cell repertoires in COVID-19. Overall study context: T cells, B-cell-depleted T cells, or PBMCs supplied cDNA or gDNA.

Original handling: From reference gene primer amplification, estimates of nucleated cell counts were derived. Profiled with immunoSEQ multiplex PCR; TCRdb holds only in-frame clones, not every one. From that table come the V and J calls and clone size; the DNA was used to work out D and trimming. This table holds about 200,000 clones, 85% to 90% found once. This receptor was taken from a woman in her 70s with acute or convalescent COVID-19. Sequenced input: peripheral blood.

CDR3 DNA: TGCGCCAGCAGCCAGGACTGGTCGGCTTACAATGAGCAGTTCTTC. It yields the protein CASSQDWSAYNEQFF. The chain recombines TRBV4-3 with TRBJ2-1, with D maybe TRBD2 (5 bases). Per germline, CDR1 LGHNA and CDR2 YSLEER. The CDR3 extends over 15 amino acids. The V gene lost 3 bases and the J gene lost 4 bases, with 13 bases spanning the gap.